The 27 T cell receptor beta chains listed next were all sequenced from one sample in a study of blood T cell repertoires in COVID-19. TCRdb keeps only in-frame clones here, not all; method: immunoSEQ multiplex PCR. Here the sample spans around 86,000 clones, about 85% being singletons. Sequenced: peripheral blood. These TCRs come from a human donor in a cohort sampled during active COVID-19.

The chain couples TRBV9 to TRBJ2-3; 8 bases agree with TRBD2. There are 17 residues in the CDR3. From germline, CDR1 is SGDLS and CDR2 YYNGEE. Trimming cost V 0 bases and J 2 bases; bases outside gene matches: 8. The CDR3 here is CASSVEPGLAVTDTQYF. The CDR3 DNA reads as TGTGCCAGCAGCGTAGAACCCGGACTAGCTGTCACAGATACGCAGTATTTT.

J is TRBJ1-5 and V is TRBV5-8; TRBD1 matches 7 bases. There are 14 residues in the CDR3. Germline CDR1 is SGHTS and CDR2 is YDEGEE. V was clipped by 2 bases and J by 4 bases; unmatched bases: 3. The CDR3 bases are TGTGCCAGCAGCTTTGGGGACAGTAATCAGCCCCAGCATTTT. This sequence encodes CASSFGDSNQPQHF.

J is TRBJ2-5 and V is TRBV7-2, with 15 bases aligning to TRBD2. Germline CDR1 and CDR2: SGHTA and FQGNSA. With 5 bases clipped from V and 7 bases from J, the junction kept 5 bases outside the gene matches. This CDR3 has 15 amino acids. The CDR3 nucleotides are TGTGCCAGCAGCCTGGGACTAGCGGGGGGAGGGACCCAGTACTTC. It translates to CASSLGLAGGGTQYF. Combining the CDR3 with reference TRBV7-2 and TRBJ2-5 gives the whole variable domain GAGVSQSPSNKVTEKGKDVELRCDPISGHTALYWYRQSLGQGLEFLIYFQGNSAPDKSGLPSDRFSAERTGGSVSTLTIQRTQQEDSAVYLCASSLGLAGGGTQYFGPGTRLLVL.

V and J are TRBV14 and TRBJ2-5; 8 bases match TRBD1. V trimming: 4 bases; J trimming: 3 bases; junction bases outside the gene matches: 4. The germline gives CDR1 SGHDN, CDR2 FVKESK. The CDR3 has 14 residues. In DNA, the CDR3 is TGTGCCAGCAGCCGGACAGGGAATGAAGAGACCCAGTACTTC. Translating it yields CASSRTGNEETQYF.

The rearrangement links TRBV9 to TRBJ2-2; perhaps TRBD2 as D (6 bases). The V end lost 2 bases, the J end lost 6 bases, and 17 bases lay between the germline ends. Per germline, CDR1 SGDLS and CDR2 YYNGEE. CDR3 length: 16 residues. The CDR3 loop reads CASSVGGGRSAGELFF. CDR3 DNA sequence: TGTGCCAGCAGCGTGGGAGGAGGGAGAAGCGCCGGGGAGCTGTTTTTT. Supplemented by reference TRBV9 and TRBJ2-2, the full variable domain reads DSGVTQTPKHLITATGQRVTLRCSPRSGDLSVYWYQQSLDQGLQFLIQYYNGEERAKGNILERFSAQQFPDLHSELNLSSLELGDSALYFCASSVGGGRSAGELFFGEGSRLTVL.

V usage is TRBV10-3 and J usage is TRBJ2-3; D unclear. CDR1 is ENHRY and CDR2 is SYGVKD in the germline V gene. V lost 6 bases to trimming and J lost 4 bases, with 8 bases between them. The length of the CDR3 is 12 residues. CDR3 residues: CAIRQDSDTQYF. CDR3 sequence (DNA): TGTGCCATCAGGCAAGACTCAGATACGCAGTATTTT.

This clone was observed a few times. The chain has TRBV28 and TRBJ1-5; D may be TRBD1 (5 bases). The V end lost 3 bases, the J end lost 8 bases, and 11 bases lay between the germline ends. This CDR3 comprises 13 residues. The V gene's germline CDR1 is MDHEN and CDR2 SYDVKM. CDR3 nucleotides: TGTGCCAGCAGTTTTTTGGGGCCCAAGCCCCAGCATTTT. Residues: CASSFLGPKPQHF. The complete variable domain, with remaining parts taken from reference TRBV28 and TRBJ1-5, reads DVKVTQSSRYLVKRTGEKVFLECVQDMDHENMFWYRQDPGLGLRLIYFSYDVKMKEKGDIPEGYSVSREKKERFSLILESASTNQTSMYLCASSFLGPKPQHFGDGTRLSIL.

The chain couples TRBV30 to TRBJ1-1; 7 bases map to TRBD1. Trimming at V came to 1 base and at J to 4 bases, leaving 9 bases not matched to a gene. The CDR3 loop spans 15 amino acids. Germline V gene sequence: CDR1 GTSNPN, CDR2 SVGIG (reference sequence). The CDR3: CAWSDMGQGGTEAFF. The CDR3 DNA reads TGTGCCTGGAGTGATATGGGGCAGGGGGGCACTGAAGCTTTCTTT.

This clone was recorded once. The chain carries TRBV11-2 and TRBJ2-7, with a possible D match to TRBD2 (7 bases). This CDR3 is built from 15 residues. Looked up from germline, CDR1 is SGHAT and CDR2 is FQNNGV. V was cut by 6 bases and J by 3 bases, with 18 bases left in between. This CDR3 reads CASRRQAGAYYEQYF. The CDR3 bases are TGTGCCAGCAGGCGCCAGGCGGGGGCCTACTACGAGCAGTACTTC. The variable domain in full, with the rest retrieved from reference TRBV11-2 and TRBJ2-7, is EAGVAQSPRYKIIEKRQSVAFWCNPISGHATLYWYQQILGQGPKLLIQFQNNGVVDDSQLPKDRFSAERLKGVDSTLKIQPAKLEDSAVYLCASRRQAGAYYEQYFGPGTRLTVT.

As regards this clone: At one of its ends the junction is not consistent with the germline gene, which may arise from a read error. This CDR3 reads CATSSGSYSPGQF. The CDR3 nucleotides read TGTGCCACCAGCAGCGGCTCTTACTCACCGGGACAGTTC. The chain uses TRBV15 and TRBJ1-2; the match to TRBD1 covers 7 bases. The germline V gene encodes CDR1 LNHNV and CDR2 YYDKDF (reference sequence). There are 13 residues in the CDR3.

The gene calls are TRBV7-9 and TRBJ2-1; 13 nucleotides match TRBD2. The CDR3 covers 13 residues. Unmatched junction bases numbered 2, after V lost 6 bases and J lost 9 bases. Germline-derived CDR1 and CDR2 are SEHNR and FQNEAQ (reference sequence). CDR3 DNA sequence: TGTGCCAGCAGACTAGCGGGGGGGATTGAGCAGTTCTTC. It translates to CASRLAGGIEQFF.

CDR3: CASSMDQGMYTEAFF. CDR3 sequence (DNA): TGTGCCAGTAGTATGGATCAGGGGATGTACACTGAAGCTTTCTTT. The rearrangement links TRBV19 to TRBJ1-1; a weak D match, TRBD1 (6 bases). CDR3 length equals 15 residues. Germline V gene data show CDR1 as LNHDA and CDR2 as SQIVND (reference sequence). Trimming removed 3 bases at V and 3 bases at J, with 14 bases between. The full variable domain, in which reference TRBV19 and TRBJ1-1 provide the parts outside the CDR3, is DGGITQSPKYLFRKEGQNVTLSCEQNLNHDAMYWYRQDPGQGLRLIYYSQIVNDFQKGDIAEGYSVSREKKESFPLTVTSAQKNPTAFYLCASSMDQGMYTEAFFGQGTRLTVV.

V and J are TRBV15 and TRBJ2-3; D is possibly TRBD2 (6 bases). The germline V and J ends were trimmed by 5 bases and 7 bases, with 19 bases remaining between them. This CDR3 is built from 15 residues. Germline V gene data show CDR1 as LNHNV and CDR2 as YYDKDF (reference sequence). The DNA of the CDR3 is TGTGCCACCAGCCCTTCCACGCCAGGGAGGAATACGCAGTATTTT. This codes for CATSPSTPGRNTQYF.

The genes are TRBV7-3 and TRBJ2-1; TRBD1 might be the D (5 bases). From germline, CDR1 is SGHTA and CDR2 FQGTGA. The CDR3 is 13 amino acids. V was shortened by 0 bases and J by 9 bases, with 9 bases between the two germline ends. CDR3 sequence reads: CASSLTKGREQFF. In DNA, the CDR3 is TGTGCCAGCAGCTTAACAAAGGGGCGTGAGCAGTTCTTC. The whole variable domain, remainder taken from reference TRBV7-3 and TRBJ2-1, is GAGVSQTPSNKVTEKGKYVELRCDPISGHTALYWYRQSLGQGPEFLIYFQGTGAADDSGLPNDRFFAVRPEGSVSTLKIQRTERGDSAVYLCASSLTKGREQFFGPGTRLTVL.

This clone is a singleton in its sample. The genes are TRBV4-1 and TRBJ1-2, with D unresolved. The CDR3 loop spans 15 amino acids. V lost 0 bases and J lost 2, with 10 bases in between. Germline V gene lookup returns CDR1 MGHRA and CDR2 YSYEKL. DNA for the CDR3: TGCGCCAGCAGCCAAGATGGCGCCGGGAACTATGGCTACACCTTC. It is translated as CASSQDGAGNYGYTF.

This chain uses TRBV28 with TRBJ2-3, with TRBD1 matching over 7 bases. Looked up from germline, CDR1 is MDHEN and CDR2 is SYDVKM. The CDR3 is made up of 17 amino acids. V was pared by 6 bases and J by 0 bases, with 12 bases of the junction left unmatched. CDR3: CASSPAGTAFSTDTQYF. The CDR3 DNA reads TGTGCCAGCAGCCCCGCCGGGACAGCGTTTAGCACAGATACGCAGTATTTT.

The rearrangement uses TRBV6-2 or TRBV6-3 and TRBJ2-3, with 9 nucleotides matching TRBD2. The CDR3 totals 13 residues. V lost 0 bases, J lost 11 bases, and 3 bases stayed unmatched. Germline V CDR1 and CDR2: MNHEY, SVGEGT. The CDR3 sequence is CASSYSGGGGQYF. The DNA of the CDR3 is TGTGCCAGCAGTTACTCCGGCGGGGGGGGGCAGTATTTT.

CDR3 amino acids: CASSEGTGHSYEQYF. The CDR3 DNA reads as TGTGCCAGCAGTGAGGGGACAGGGCACTCCTACGAGCAGTACTTC. The J gene is TRBJ2-7, the V gene TRBV6-1; 9 bases fit TRBD1. Germline V gene lookup returns CDR1 MNHNS and CDR2 SASEGT. J was trimmed by 0 bases and V by 3 bases; bases with no gene match: 3. CDR3 length: 15 amino acids.

The CDR3 loop is CASSLIRDETQYF. The CDR3 DNA follows: TGTGCCAGCAGCTTAATCAGGGATGAGACCCAGTACTTC. V and J are TRBV7-2 and TRBJ2-5, with TRBD1 as a possible D gene (5 bases). CDR1 SGHTA and CDR2 FQGNSA come from the germline V gene. V dropped 2 bases and J dropped 5 bases, with 9 bases sitting between them. The CDR3 spans 13 residues.

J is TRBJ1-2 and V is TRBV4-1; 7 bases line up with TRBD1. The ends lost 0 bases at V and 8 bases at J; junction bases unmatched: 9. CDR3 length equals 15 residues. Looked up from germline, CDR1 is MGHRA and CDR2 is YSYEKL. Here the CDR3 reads CASSQDVQGVRGYTF. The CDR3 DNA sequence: TGCGCCAGCAGCCAAGATGTGCAGGGGGTAAGGGGCTACACCTTC.

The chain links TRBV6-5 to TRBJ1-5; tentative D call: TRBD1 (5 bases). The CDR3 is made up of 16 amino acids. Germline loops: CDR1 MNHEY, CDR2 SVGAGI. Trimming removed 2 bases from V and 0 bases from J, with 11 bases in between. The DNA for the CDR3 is TGTGCCAGCAGTTACGCAGGGCCGTATAGCAATCAGCCCCAGCATTTT. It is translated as CASSYAGPYSNQPQHF.

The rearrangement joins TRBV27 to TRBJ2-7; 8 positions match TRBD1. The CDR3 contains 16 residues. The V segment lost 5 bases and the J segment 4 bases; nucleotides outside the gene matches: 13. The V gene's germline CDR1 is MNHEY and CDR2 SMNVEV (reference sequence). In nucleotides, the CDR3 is TGTGCCAGCAGTCAACAGGGGGACGTGGTGTGGTACGAGCAGTACTTC. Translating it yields CASSQQGDVVWYEQYF.

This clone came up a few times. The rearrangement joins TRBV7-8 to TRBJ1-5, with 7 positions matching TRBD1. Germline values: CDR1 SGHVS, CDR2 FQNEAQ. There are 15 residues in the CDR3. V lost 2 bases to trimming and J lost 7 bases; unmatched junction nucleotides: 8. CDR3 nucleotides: TGTGCCAGCAGCTTACTGACAGGGAGGTTCCAGCCCCAGCATTTT. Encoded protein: CASSLLTGRFQPQHF.

In DNA, the CDR3 is TGTGCCACCCCACAGCGCACAGATACGCAGTATTTT. Amino acids: CATPQRTDTQYF. The rearrangement joins TRBV7-9 to TRBJ2-3; no definite D call. The germline V gene encodes CDR1 SEHNR and CDR2 FQNEAQ (reference sequence). This CDR3 spans 12 amino acids. Trimming took 10 bases from V and 1 from J, leaving 9 bases between them.

The CDR3 region has the DNA TGTGCCAGCAGTCTAGGGGTCACAGATACGCAGTATTTT. It specifies CASSLGVTDTQYF. J is TRBJ2-3 and V is TRBV7-9; possibly TRBD1 for D (5 bases). CDR3 length: 13 residues. Trimming left V 6 bases short and J 2 bases short, with 9 bases between. Germline CDR1 SEHNR, CDR2 FQNEAQ (reference sequence).

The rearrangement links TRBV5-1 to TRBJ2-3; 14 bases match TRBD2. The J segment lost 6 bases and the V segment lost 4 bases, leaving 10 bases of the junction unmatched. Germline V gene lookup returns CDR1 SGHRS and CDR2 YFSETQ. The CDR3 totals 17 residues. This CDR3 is CASSPGTSGRVRDTQYF. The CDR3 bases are TGCGCCAGCAGCCCAGGGACTAGCGGGAGAGTTAGGGATACGCAGTATTTT.

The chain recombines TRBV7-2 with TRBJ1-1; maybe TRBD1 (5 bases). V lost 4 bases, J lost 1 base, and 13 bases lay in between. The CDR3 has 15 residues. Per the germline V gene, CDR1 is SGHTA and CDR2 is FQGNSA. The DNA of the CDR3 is TGTGCCAGCAGCTCCCCGACAGCTCCGAACACTGAAGCTTTCTTT. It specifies CASSSPTAPNTEAFF.